The clone carrying this TCR beta chain occurred a few times. The CDR3 loop spans 19 amino acids. The entry originates in a study of human T cells and chemical hapten exposure. This sample's time point: patch test 2, 6 weeks after DPC sensitization. Documented treatment: therapeutic diphenylcyclopropenone sensitization with weekly scalp DPC. TCRdb independently ran MiXCR on the RACE reads; one entry per CDR3 protein. This table holds some 350,000 distinct CDR3 sequences, about 6.3% found once. The source material was whole blood, sampled in connection with sensitization to the hapten diphenylcyclopropenone (DPC). The clonotype comes from a woman younger than 30 with alopecia areata. Some clones in this sample may be carry-over from other donors' samples. The genes are TRBV21-1 and TRBJ2-6; the D segment call TRBD1 is taken from the table without a DNA check. TRBV21-1 is given as a pseudogene. The CDR3 loop is CASSNPGDRVLSGANVLTF. Here the CDR3 DNA reads TGTGCCAGCAGCAATCCGGGGGACAGGGTCCTCTCTGGGGCCAACGTCCTGACTTTC.